Presented here are 27 T cell receptor beta chains from one specimen sequenced in a study of T cell repertoires in cytomegalovirus infection. TCRdb ran MiXCR on the reads and lists one entry per CDR3 protein. The profile covers about 450,000 distinct CDR3 sequences, with roughly 30% appearing a single time and approximately 14% taken by the ten largest. Sequencing was done on a sample of PBMCs. All receptors derive from a human donor in good health (CMV status not recorded). Some clones in this sample may be carry-over from other donors' samples.

The chain combines TRBV6-5 with TRBJ2-3; D gene uncertain. Germline lookup yields CDR1 MNHEY and CDR2 SVGAGI. CDR3 length: 15 amino acids. The V gene lost 3 bases and the J gene lost 0 bases, with 10 bases spanning the gap. The CDR3 nucleotides are TGTGCCAGCAGTTATAGTGGGGATAGCACAGATACGCAGTATTTT. This gives the protein CASSYSGDSTDTQYF.

The count of this clonotype is one. The chain uses TRBV29-1 and TRBJ2-1; 8 nucleotides agree with TRBD1. This CDR3 region has 14 residues. Germline assignment: CDR1 SQVTM and CDR2 ANQGSEA. V shed 7 bases, J shed 9 bases, and the junction held 14 bases outside the gene matches. CDR3 loop: CSGLSGRGQGEQFF. Here the CDR3 DNA reads TGCAGCGGGCTTTCGGGCAGGGGGCAGGGTGAGCAGTTCTTC.

This clonotype was found many times. The chain links TRBV7-2 to TRBJ1-5, with 7 bases matching TRBD1. Per germline, CDR1 SGHTA and CDR2 FQGNSA. V shed 5 bases and J 3 bases; nucleotides not matched to a gene: 7. CDR3 length equals 15 residues. The CDR3 protein is CASSTIDRANQPQHF. The CDR3 coding sequence is TGTGCCAGCAGCACTATAGACAGGGCCAATCAGCCCCAGCATTTT.

This clonotype was picked up many times. The chain carries TRBV11-2 and TRBJ1-1; D ambiguous. Germline V gene lookup returns CDR1 SGHAT and CDR2 FQNNGV. This CDR3 comprises 14 residues. Trimming pared 3 bases from V and 0 bases from J, leaving 8 bases between. In DNA, the CDR3 is TGTGCCAGCAGCTTCGGTACTCTGAACACTGAAGCTTTCTTT. Translating it yields CASSFGTLNTEAFF.

This rearrangement joins TRBV27 to TRBJ1-6; unclear D gene. V shed 6 bases and J shed 10 bases, with 16 bases lying between them. The CDR3 contains 14 residues. CDR1 and CDR2 (germline): MNHEY, SMNVEV (reference sequence). CDR3 amino acids: CASRKLRQESPLHF. CDR3 DNA: TGTGCCAGCAGGAAGCTCCGACAAGAATCACCCCTCCACTTT.

This clonotype was recorded a few times. The CDR3 reads CAISRTSGGAYTGELFF. The CDR3 DNA is TGTGCCATCTCAAGGACTAGCGGGGGGGCTTACACCGGGGAGCTGTTTTTT. The V gene is TRBV19, the J gene TRBJ2-2; TRBD2 matches at 15 bases. The CDR3 is 17 residues long. Germline V gene sequence: CDR1 LNHDA, CDR2 SQIVND (reference sequence). V shed 10 bases, J shed 3 bases, and the junction held 9 bases outside the gene matches.

The table lists this clonotype with a few counts. This rearrangement joins TRBV20-1 to TRBJ2-2; maybe TRBD2 (6 bases). Germline V CDR1 and CDR2: DFQATT, SNEGSKA (reference sequence). V lost 1 base and J 2 bases, leaving 14 bases between the germline ends. The CDR3 has 16 residues. In DNA form, the CDR3 reads TGCAGTGCTAGAGCCCCCCTGCGGGGCAACACCGGGGAGCTGTTTTTT. Protein: CSARAPLRGNTGELFF.

The CDR3 sequence: CSVAETGELFF. The DNA of the CDR3 is TGCAGCGTTGCCGAGACCGGGGAGCTGTTTTTT. The chain couples TRBV29-1 to TRBJ2-2; D is unresolved. CDR1 and CDR2 from the germline V gene are SQVTM and ANQGSEA. Deletions cut 4 bases from V and 5 bases from J, with 5 bases between. CDR3 length: 11 residues.

This clonotype was seen many times. V usage is TRBV25-1 and J usage is TRBJ1-4; D remains unclear. Germline CDR1 reads MGHDK; CDR2 reads SYGVNS. V was cut by 3 bases and J by 7 bases, with 12 bases left in between. The CDR3 contains 14 residues. The CDR3 DNA reads as TGTGCCAGCAGTGACCCTATAGGAGGTGAAAAACTGTTTTTT. Translating it yields CASSDPIGGEKLFF.

In its sample, this clonotype was seen a few times. The V and J genes are TRBV6-6 and TRBJ2-7; 11 positions agree with TRBD2. CDR3 size: 17 residues. CDR1 is MNHNY and CDR2 is SVGAGI in the germline V gene (reference sequence). V lost 5 bases to trimming and J lost 3 bases; unmatched junction nucleotides: 12. In DNA, the CDR3 is TGTGCCAGCAGTGGCACCCTAGCGGGGGGCCCCCACTACGAGCAGTACTTC. Amino acid sequence: CASSGTLAGGPHYEQYF.

This rearrangement joins TRBV11-2 to TRBJ2-4, with D uncertain. The CDR3 totals 16 residues. The ends were cut back, 1 base at V and 0 bases at J, with 10 bases in the middle. CDR1 is SGHAT, CDR2 FQNNGV, per germline. CDR3: CASSLAEGLAKNIQYF. CDR3 DNA: TGTGCCAGCAGCTTAGCGGAAGGCTTAGCCAAAAACATTCAGTACTTC.

In regard to this clonotype: No conserved phenylalanine or tryptophan ends this CDR3, so it is likely a read error. The limits of the CDR3 on the DNA are not certain, so only TCRdb's listed CDR3 is given. The chain couples TRBV7-2 to TRBJ2-1; no DNA check was done on the table's D call, TRBD2. The length of the CDR3 is 14 amino acids, counting both ends. Looked up from germline, CDR1 is SGHTA and CDR2 is FQGNSA. CDR3 region: CARSPGLLHNEQAL.

The chain recombines TRBV20-1 with TRBJ2-4; the D gene is possibly TRBD1 (7 bases). The CDR3 extends over 13 amino acids. Germline-derived CDR1 and CDR2 are DFQATT and SNEGSKA (reference sequence). The CDR3 here is CSGRDRLKNIQYF. In DNA form, the CDR3 reads TGCAGCGGGCGGGACAGACTCAAAAACATTCAGTACTTC.

The sample holds many counts of this clonotype. V gene TRBV6-5 combines with J gene TRBJ1-2; D perhaps matches TRBD1 (6 bases). CDR1 is MNHEY, CDR2 SVGAGI, per germline. The CDR3 length is 17 residues. Trimming took 0 bases from V and 4 from J, leaving 18 bases between them. CDR3 residues: CASSYSRRGAASYGYTF. CDR3 nucleotide sequence: TGTGCCAGCAGTTACTCGAGGAGGGGGGCTGCGAGCTATGGCTACACCTTC.

This chain joins TRBV4-1 and TRBJ1-1; D remains ambiguous. This CDR3 comprises 17 residues. The germline V gene encodes CDR1 MGHRA and CDR2 YSYEKL. The V gene lost 0 bases and the J gene lost 0 bases, with 14 bases spanning the gap. The chain's CDR3 is CASSQENVPGLNTEAFF. The CDR3 bases are TGCGCCAGCAGCCAAGAAAATGTACCGGGATTGAACACTGAAGCTTTCTTT.

The chain links TRBV6-6 to TRBJ2-3; no clear D gene. V dropped 2 bases and J dropped 10 bases, with 13 bases sitting between them. There are 13 residues in the CDR3. Germline V gives CDR1 MNHNY, CDR2 SVGAGI (reference sequence). CDR3 amino acids: CASSYTGPSAQYF. The CDR3 DNA sequence: TGTGCCAGCAGTTACACCGGACCAAGTGCGCAGTATTTT.

This clonotype has only a few counts. This chain uses TRBV5-6 with TRBJ2-1; D is uncertain. The CDR3 length is 12 residues. Germline lookup yields CDR1 SGHDT and CDR2 YYEEEE. Trimming took off 4 bases at V and 6 bases at J, with 8 bases between the two ends. The CDR3 sequence: CASSVTTNEQFF. CDR3 bases: TGTGCCAGCAGCGTTACGACCAATGAGCAGTTCTTC.

This clonotype was seen a handful of times. The chain is built from TRBV12-3 or TRBV12-4 and TRBJ1-2; D gene uncertain. V was cut by 5 bases and J by 7 bases, with 11 bases left in between. This CDR3 spans 12 amino acids. CDR3 protein: CASSGVLGGYTF. The CDR3 bases are TGTGCCAGCAGTGGAGTGTTGGGTGGCTACACCTTC.

CDR3 nucleotide sequence: TGTGCCAGCAGTTTTGACTTCTCTGGAAACACCATATATTTT. Protein sequence: CASSFDFSGNTIYF. The chain is built from TRBV12-3 or TRBV12-4 and TRBJ1-3; D remains unclear. The CDR3 is 14 residues long. Trimming left V 3 bases short and J 0 bases short, with 6 bases between.

This rearrangement joins TRBV10-3 to TRBJ2-2; no definite D call. CDR3 length: 13 residues. V was pared by 10 bases and J by 0 bases, with 9 bases between. Germline-derived CDR1 and CDR2 are ENHRY and SYGVKD. The chain's CDR3 is CATLEPNTGELFF. CDR3 nucleotides: TGTGCCACCTTGGAGCCGAACACCGGGGAGCTGTTTTTT.

In this sample, this clonotype turned up a few times. The CDR3 is CASSQDRGPPLHF. The CDR3 DNA reads as TGCGCCAGCAGCCAAGACAGGGGACCACCCCTCCACTTT. This chain connects TRBV4-1 to TRBJ1-6; D is possibly TRBD1 (6 bases). CDR3 length equals 13 residues. V was pared by 0 bases and J by 11 bases, with 8 bases between. CDR1 and CDR2 from the germline V gene are MGHRA and YSYEKL.

The CDR3 is CASRRTSGGVLYNEQFF. DNA of the CDR3: TGTGCCAGCAGAAGGACTAGCGGGGGGGTTCTCTACAATGAGCAGTTCTTC. The chain links TRBV6-5 to TRBJ2-1, with 15 bases that match TRBD2. The junction had 6 bases not matched to a gene; V was cut back by 6 bases and J by 3 bases. CDR1 MNHEY and CDR2 SVGAGI come from the germline V gene. The CDR3 sequence is 17 residues long.

This chain uses TRBV28 with TRBJ2-7, with 9 bases that match TRBD2. The CDR3 length is 15 residues. The V gene's germline CDR1 is MDHEN and CDR2 SYDVKM. The V and J ends lost 6 bases and 4 bases, in that order; junction bases with no gene match: 10. The CDR3 reads CASSPLAGDRYEQYF. The CDR3 nucleotides read TGTGCCAGCAGCCCCTTAGCGGGAGACCGATACGAGCAGTACTTC.

This clonotype showed up just a few times. The rearrangement joins TRBV7-8 to TRBJ2-5; no clear D. V was trimmed by 5 bases and J by 5 bases, leaving 15 bases between them. In germline, CDR1 is SGHVS, CDR2 FQNEAQ. The CDR3 contains 14 residues. CDR3 sequence reads: CASSPTTSAETQYF. CDR3 DNA sequence: TGTGCCAGCAGCCCTACGACGAGTGCGGAGACCCAGTACTTC.

For this clonotype: Germline and junction disagree at one end, which may indicate a read error. The CDR3 DNA reads TGTGCCATCAGCGTAGCTGAGGGGGGAAGCACAGATACGCAGTATTTT. As protein: CAISVAEGGSTDTQYF. V gene TRBV7-6 combines with J gene TRBJ2-3; tentatively, D is TRBD1 or TRBD2 (6 bases each). CDR1 is SGHVS and CDR2 is FNYEAQ in the germline V gene. The CDR3 length is 16 residues. The complete variable domain, with remaining parts taken from reference TRBV7-6 and TRBJ2-3, reads GAGVSQSPRYKVTKRGQDVALRCDPISGHVSLYWYRQALGQGPEFLTYFNYEAQQDKSGLPNDRFSAERPEGSISTLTIQRTEQRDSAMYRCAISVAEGGSTDTQYFGPGTRLTVL.

This clonotype was counted a few times. This rearrangement joins TRBV7-7 to TRBJ2-1; D call uncertain. The germline V gene has CDR1 SSHAT and CDR2 FNYEAQ (reference sequence). The CDR3 runs to 15 residues. V was shortened by 5 bases and J by 0 bases, with 11 bases between the two germline ends. The CDR3 reads CASSPSVSSYNEQFF. The CDR3 nucleotides are TGTGCCAGCAGCCCATCTGTGAGCTCCTACAATGAGCAGTTCTTC.

The rearrangement links TRBV18 to TRBJ1-2; maybe TRBD1 (6 bases). CDR3 size: 14 residues. V dropped 8 bases and J dropped 4 bases, with 17 bases sitting between them. Germline V gene data show CDR1 as KGHSH and CDR2 as LQKENI. CDR3 sequence reads: CASTQRGHLYGYTF. The CDR3 bases are TGTGCCAGCACTCAGCGGGGACACCTCTATGGCTACACCTTC.